This T cell receptor (beta chain) was recorded in a study of response to subunit inactivated influenza vaccine. Study-level findings and limits: Few additional T cells are recruited per seasonal influenza vaccination, authors suggested.

In this sample, this clonotype turned up a few times. The target antigen is unknown. The CDR3 length is 15 residues. The V and J ends lost 3 bases and 0 bases respectively, with 11 bases between them. TCRdb itself ran the RT-PCR reads through MiXCR, one entry per CDR3 protein. Among about 780,000 distinct CDR3 sequences listed, about 18% were seen once. This TCR was recovered from a man over 45 who received an inactivated influenza vaccine. This sample comprised PBMCs from blood, obtained 5 to 6 days after vaccination. This rearrangement joins TRBV12-3 or TRBV12-4 to TRBJ1-1, with no clear D. The CDR3 sequence is CASSLILGLNTEAFF. The CDR3 nucleotides are TGTGCCAGCAGTTTGATCCTGGGATTGAACACTGAAGCTTTCTTT.